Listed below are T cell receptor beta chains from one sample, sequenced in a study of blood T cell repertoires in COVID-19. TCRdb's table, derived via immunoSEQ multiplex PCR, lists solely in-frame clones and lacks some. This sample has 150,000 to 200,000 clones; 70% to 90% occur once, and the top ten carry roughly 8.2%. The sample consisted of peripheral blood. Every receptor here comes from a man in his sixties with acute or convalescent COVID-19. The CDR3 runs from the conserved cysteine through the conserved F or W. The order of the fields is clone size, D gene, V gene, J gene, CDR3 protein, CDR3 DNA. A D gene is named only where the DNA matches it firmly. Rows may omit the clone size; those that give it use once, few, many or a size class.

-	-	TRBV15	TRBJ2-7	CATSVQVRDEQYF	TGTGCCACCAGCGTCCAGGTGCGTGACGAGCAGTACTTC
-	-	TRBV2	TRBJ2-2	CASGGFANTGELFF	TGTGCCAGCGGAGGGTTCGCGAACACCGGGGAGCTGTTTTTT
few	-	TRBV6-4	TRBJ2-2	CASSDGGAGELFF	TGTGCCAGCAGTGACGGCGGGGCCGGGGAGCTGTTTTTT
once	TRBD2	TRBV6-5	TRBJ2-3	CASSFRTSGYTDTQYF	TGTGCCAGCAGTTTCAGGACTAGCGGCTACACAGATACGCAGTATTTT
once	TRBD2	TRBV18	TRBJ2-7	CASSPLTSGSSAGEQYF	TGTGCCAGCTCACCCCTGACTAGCGGGAGTTCTGCGGGCGAGCAGTACTTC
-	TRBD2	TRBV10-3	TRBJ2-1	CAISESKGSGRADEQFF	TGTGCCATCAGTGAGTCGAAGGGAAGCGGGAGGGCGGATGAGCAGTTCTTC
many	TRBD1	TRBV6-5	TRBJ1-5	CASSFLPGQGHQPQHF	TGTGCCAGCAGTTTCCTGCCGGGACAGGGCCATCAGCCCCAGCATTTT
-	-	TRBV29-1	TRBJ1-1	CSVAREGVRGTEAFF	TGCAGCGTTGCCAGGGAGGGAGTAAGGGGCACTGAAGCTTTCTTT
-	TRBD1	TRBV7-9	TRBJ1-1	CASSGQGGTEAFF	TGTGCCAGCAGCGGACAGGGAGGCACTGAAGCTTTCTTT
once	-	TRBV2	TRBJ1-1	CASSPQRRTEAFF	TGTGCCAGCAGTCCCCAGCGTCGGACTGAAGCTTTCTTT
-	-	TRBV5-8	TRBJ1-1	CAILRRGRDTEAFF	TGTGCCATCCTAAGGCGGGGGAGGGACACTGAAGCTTTCTTT
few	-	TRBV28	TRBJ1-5	CASNQGVVYQPQHF	TGTGCCAGCAATCAGGGCGTGGTGTATCAGCCCCAGCATTTT